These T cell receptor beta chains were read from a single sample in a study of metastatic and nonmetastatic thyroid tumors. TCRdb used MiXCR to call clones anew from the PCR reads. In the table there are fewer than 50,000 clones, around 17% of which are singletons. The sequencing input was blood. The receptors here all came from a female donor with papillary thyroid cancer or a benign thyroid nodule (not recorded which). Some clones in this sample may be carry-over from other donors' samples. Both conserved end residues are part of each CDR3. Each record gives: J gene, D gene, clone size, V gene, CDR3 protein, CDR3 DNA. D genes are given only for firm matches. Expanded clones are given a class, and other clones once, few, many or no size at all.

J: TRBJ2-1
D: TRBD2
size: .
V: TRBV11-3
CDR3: CASSLMATSGYNEQFF
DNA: TGTGCCAGCAGCTTAATGGCGACTAGCGGGTACAATGAGCAGTTCTTC

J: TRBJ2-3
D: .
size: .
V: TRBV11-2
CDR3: CASSLQRSTDTQYF
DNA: TGTGCCAGCAGCTTACAGCGATCCACAGATACGCAGTATTTT

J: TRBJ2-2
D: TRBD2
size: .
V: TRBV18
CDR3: CASSPASGSYTGELFF
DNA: TGTGCCAGCTCACCGGCTAGCGGGAGTTACACCGGGGAGCTGTTTTTT

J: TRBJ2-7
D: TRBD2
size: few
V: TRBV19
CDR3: CASGPGLASYEQYF
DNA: TGTGCCAGTGGTCCGGGACTAGCATCCTACGAGCAGTACTTC

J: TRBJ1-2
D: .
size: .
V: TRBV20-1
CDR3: CSAREAEVGLTLGYTF
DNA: TGCAGTGCTAGAGAGGCCGAAGTAGGTCTCACCTTAGGCTACACCTTC

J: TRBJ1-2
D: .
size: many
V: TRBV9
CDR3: CASSVATLGHRYGYTF
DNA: TGTGCCAGCAGCGTAGCTACTTTGGGACACCGCTATGGCTACACCTTC

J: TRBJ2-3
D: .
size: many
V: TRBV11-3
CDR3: CASSTSPRNTQYF
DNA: TGTGCCAGCAGCACCAGCCCGCGAAATACGCAGTATTTT

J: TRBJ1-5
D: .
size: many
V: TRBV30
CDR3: CAWSPGAQPQHF
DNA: TGTGCCTGGAGCCCCGGGGCTCAGCCCCAGCATTTT

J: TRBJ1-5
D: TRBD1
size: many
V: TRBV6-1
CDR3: CASRQDRGGNQPQHF
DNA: TGTGCCAGCAGACAGGACAGGGGAGGCAATCAGCCCCAGCATTTT

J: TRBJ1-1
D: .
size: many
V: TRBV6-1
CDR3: CANSQGFTEAFF
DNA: TGTGCCAACTCCCAAGGGTTCACTGAAGCTTTCTTT

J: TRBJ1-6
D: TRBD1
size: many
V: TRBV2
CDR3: CASSPGQGGSPLHF
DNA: TGTGCCAGCAGCCCGGGACAGGGAGGGTCACCCCTCCACTTT

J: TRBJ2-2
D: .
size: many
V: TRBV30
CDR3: CAWTPTNPGELFF
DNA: TGTGCCTGGACCCCTACGAATCCCGGGGAGCTGTTTTTT

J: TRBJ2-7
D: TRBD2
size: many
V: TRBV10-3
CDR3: CAISDGLAGLEYEQYF
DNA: TGTGCCATCAGTGATGGACTAGCGGGACTTGAATACGAGCAGTACTTC

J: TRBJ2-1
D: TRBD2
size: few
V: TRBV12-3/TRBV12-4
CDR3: CASSLALAGLFF
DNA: TGTGCCAGCAGTTTAGCACTAGCGGGACTTTTCTTC

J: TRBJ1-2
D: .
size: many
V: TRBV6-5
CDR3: CASSYVGVTLLTNYGYTF
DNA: TGTGCCAGCAGTTACGTAGGAGTTACGCTTCTAACTAACTATGGCTACACCTTC

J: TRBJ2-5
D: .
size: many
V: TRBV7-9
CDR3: CASSIQETQYF
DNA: TGTGCCAGCAGCATTCAAGAGACCCAGTACTTC

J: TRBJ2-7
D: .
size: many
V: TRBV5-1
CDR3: CASSPRVVGTRGYEQYF
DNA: TGCGCCAGCAGCCCGAGGGTAGTGGGGACCCGGGGCTACGAGCAGTACTTC